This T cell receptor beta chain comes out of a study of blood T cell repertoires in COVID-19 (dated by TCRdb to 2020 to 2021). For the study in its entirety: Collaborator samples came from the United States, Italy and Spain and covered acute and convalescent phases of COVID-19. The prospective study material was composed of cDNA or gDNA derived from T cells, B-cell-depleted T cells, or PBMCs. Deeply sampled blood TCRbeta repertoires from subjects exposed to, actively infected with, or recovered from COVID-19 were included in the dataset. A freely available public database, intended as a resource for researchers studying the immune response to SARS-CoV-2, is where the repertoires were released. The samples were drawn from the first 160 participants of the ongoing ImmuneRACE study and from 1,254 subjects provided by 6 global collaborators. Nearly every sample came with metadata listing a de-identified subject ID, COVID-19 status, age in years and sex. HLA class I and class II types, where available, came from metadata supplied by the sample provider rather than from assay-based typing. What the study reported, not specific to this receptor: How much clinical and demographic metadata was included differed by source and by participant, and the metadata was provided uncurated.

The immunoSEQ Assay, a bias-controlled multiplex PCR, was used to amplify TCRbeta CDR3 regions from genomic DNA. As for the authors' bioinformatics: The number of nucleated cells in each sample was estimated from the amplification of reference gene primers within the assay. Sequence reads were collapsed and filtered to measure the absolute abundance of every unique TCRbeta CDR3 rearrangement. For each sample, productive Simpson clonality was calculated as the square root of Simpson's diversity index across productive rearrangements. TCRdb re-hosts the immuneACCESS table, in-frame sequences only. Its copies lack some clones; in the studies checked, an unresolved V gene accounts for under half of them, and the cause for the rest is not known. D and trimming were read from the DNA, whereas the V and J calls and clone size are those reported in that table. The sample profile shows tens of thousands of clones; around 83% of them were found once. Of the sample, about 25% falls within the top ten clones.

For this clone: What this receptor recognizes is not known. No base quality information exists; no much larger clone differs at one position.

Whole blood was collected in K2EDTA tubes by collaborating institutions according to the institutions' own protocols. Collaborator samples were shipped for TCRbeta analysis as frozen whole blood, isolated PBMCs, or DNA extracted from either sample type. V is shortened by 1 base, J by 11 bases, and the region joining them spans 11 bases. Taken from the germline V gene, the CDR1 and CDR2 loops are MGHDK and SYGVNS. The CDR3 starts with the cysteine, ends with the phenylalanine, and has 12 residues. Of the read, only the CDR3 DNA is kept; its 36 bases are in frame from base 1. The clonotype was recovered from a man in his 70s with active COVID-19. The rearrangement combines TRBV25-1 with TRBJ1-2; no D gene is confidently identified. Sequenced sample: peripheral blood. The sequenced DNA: TGTGCCAGCAGTGAATTGGAGGAAATTTACACCTTC. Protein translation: CASSELEEIYTF.